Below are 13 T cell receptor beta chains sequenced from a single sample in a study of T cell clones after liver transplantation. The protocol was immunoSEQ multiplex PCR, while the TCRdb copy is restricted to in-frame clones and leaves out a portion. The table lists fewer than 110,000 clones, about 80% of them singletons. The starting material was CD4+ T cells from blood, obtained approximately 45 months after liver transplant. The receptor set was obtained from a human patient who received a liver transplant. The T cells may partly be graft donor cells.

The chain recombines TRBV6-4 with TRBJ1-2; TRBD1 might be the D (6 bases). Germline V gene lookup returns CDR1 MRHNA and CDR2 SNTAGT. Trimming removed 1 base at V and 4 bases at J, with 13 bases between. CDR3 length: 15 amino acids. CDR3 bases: TGTGCCAGCAGTGACTTCCAAGGGACAATCTATGGCTACACCTTC. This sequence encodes CASSDFQGTIYGYTF.

CDR3 in amino acids: CAWRIKAGGTGELFF. In nucleotides, the CDR3 is TGTGCCTGGAGAATCAAAGCAGGGGGCACCGGGGAGCTGTTTTTT. The rearrangement joins TRBV30 to TRBJ2-2; 7 bases are a match to TRBD1. Germline trimming cut 3 bases from V and 4 bases from J; bases unmatched to any gene: 8. CDR3 length: 15 residues. Germline CDR1 and CDR2: GTSNPN and SVGIG (reference sequence).

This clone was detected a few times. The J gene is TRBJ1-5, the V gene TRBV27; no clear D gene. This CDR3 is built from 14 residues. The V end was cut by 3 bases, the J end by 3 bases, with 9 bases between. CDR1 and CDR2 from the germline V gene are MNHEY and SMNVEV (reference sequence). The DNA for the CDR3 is TGTGCCAGCAGTTTCTTGGGATACAATCAGCCCCAGCATTTT. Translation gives CASSFLGYNQPQHF.

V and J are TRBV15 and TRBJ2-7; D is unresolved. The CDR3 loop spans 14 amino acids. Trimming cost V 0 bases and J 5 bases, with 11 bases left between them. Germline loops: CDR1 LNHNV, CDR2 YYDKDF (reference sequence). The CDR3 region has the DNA TGTGCCACCAGCAGAGATCGGGTTGGGAACGAGCAGTACTTC. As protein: CATSRDRVGNEQYF. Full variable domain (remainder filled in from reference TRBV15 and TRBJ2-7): DAMVIQNPRYQVTQFGKPVTLSCSQTLNHNVMYWYQQKSSQAPKLLFHYYDKDFNNEADTPDNFQSRRPNTSFCFLDIRSPGLGDTAMYLCATSRDRVGNEQYFGPGTRLTVT.

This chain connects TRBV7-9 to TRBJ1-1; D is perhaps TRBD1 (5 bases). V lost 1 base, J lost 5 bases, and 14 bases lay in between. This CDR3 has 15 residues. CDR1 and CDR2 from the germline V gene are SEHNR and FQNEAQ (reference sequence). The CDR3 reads CASSLGSGGRTEAFF. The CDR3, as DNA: TGTGCCAGCAGCTTAGGGTCCGGGGGAAGGACTGAAGCTTTCTTT.

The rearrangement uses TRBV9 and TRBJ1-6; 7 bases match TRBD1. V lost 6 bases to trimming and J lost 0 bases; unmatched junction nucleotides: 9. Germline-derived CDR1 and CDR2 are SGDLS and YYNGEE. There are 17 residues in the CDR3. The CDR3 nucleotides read TGTGCCAGCACCAGGGGGGGACAGAGCTCCTATAATTCACCCCTCCACTTT. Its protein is CASTRGGQSSYNSPLHF.

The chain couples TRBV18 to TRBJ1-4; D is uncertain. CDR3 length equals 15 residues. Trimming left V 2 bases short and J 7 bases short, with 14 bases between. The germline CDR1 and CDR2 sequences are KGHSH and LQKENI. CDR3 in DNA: TGTGCCAGCTCACCAGACGGGTCGGAGCGTGAAAAACTGTTTTTT. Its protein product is CASSPDGSEREKLFF. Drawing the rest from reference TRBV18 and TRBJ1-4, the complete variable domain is NAGVMQNPRHLVRRRGQEARLRCSPMKGHSHVYWYRQLPEEGLKFMVYLQKENIIDESGMPKERFSAEFPKEGPSILRIQQVVRGDSAAYFCASSPDGSEREKLFFGSGTQLSVL.

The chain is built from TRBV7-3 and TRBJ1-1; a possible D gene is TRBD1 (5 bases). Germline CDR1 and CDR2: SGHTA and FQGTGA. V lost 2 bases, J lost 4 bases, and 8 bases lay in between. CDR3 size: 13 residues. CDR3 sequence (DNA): TGTGCCAGCAGCTTAGGGGCGTCCACTGAAGCTTTCTTT. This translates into CASSLGASTEAFF.

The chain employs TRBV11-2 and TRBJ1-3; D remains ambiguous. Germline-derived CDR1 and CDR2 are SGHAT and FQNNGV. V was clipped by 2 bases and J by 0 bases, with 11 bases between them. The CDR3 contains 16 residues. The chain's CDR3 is CASSLLAESSGNTIYF. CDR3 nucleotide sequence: TGTGCCAGCAGCTTACTGGCAGAGAGCTCTGGAAACACCATATATTTT.

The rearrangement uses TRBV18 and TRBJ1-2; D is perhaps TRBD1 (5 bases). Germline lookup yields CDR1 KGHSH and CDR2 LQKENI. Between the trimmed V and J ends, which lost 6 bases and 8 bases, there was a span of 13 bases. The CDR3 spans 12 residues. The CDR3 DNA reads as TGTGCCAGCTCCCCGCTGGGGGACGGCTACACCTTC. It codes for CASSPLGDGYTF. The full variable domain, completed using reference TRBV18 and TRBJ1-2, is NAGVMQNPRHLVRRRGQEARLRCSPMKGHSHVYWYRQLPEEGLKFMVYLQKENIIDESGMPKERFSAEFPKEGPSILRIQQVVRGDSAAYFCASSPLGDGYTFGSGTRLTVV.

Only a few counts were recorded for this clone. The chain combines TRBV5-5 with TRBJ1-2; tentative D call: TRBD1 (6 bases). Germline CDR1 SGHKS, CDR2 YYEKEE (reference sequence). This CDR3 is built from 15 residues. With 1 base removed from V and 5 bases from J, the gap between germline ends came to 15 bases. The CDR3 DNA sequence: TGTGCCAGCAGCTTGAACAGGGAAGCCCTATATGGCTACACCTTC. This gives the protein CASSLNREALYGYTF.

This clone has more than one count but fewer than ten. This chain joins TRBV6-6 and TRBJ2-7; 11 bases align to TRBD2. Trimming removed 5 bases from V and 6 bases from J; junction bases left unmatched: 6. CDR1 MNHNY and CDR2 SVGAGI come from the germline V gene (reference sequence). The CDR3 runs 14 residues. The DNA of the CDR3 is TGTGCCAGCAGTCCACTAGCGGGAGAGGGCGAGCAGTACTTC. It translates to CASSPLAGEGEQYF.

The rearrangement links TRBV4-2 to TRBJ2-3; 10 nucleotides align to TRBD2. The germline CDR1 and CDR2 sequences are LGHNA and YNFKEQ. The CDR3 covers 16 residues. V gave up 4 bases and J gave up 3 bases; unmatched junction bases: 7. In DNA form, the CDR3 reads TGTGCCAGCAGCCCAAGGACTAGCGGATTTACAGATACGCAGTATTTT. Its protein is CASSPRTSGFTDTQYF.